This TCR beta chain was sequenced during a study of metastatic and nonmetastatic thyroid tumors. Study information: Thyroid patients, malignant and benign, had repertoires compared across blood and tumor or nodule tissue. Whole-study results and caveats: As reported, TCR beta diversity in blood and tumor was significantly higher in malignant thyroid tumors than in benign nodules.

Per the study methods: Differences in CDR3 between clinicopathological groups were drawn on to build a classifier intended to discriminate distant-metastatic papillary thyroid cancer patients. TCRdb reprocessed the PCR reads using MiXCR. The V and J calls reflect TCRdb's pipeline rather than the authors' work. The sample records 20,000 to 25,000 clones, 15% to 18% being singletons. Not a single patient had been given any form of treatment at any point before undergoing thyroid surgery. The V segment lost 3 bases and the J segment 0 bases; nucleotides outside the gene matches: 8. Germline assignment: CDR1 MDHEN and CDR2 SYDVKM. This CDR3 contains 17 residues. This clone was picked up a small number of times. The antigen is undetermined. This may stem from a read error, because a much larger clone lies one nucleotide away.

The chain carries TRBV28 and TRBJ1-3, with 7 nucleotides matching TRBD1. The sample taken for sequencing was blood. This TCR came from a female donor with papillary thyroid cancer or a benign thyroid nodule (not recorded which). Some clones in this sample may be carry-over from other donors' samples. CDR3 nucleotides: TGTGCCAGCAGTTTGGCCTGGGGGACAGCCTCTGGAAACACCATATATTTT. Translating gives CASSLAWGTASGNTIYF.